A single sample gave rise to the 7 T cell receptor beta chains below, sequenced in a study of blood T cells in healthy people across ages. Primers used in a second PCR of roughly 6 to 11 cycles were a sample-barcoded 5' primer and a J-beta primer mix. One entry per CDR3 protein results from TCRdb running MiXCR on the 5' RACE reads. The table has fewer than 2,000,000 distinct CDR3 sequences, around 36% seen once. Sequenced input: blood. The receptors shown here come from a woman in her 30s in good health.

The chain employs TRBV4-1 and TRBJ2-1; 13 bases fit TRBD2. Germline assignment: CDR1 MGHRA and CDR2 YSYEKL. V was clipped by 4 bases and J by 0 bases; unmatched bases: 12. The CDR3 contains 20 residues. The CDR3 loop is CASSPDPGLAGRSSYNEQFF. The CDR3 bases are TGCGCCAGCAGCCCAGACCCGGGACTAGCGGGACGGTCCTCCTACAATGAGCAGTTCTTC.

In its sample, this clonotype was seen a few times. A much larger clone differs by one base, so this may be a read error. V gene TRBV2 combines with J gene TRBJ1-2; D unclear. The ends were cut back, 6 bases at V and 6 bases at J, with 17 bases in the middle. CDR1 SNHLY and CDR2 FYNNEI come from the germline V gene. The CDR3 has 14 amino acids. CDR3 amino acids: CASRAGPNRNGYTF. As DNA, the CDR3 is TGTGCCAGCAGAGCGGGCCCCAATCGAAATGGCTACACCTTC.

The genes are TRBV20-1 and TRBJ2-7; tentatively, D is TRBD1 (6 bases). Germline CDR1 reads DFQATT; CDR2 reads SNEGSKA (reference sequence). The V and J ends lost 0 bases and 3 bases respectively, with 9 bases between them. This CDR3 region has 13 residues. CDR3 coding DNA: TGCAGTGCTAGAGATGGGACACGCTACGAGCAGTACTTC. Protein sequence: CSARDGTRYEQYF.

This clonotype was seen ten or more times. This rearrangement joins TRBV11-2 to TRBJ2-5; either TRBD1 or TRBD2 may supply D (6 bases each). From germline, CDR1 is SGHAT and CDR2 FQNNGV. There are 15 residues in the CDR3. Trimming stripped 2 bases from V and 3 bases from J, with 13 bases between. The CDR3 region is CASSLYDGGEETQYF. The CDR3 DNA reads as TGTGCCAGCAGCTTATACGACGGGGGCGAAGAGACCCAGTACTTC.

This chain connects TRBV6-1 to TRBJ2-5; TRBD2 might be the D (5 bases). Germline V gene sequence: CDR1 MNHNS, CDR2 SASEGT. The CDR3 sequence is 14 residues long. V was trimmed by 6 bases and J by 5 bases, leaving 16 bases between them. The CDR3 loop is CASSRPSRVETQYF. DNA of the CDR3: TGTGCCAGCAGCCGCCCTTCGAGGGTGGAGACCCAGTACTTC.

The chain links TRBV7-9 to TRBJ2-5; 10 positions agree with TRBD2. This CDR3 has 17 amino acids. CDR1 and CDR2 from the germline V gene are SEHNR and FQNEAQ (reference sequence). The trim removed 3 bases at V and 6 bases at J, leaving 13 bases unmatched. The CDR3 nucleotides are TGTGCCAGCAGCTTCTTCCCTAGCGGGAGACCGTCGCAGACCCAGTACTTC. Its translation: CASSFFPSGRPSQTQYF.

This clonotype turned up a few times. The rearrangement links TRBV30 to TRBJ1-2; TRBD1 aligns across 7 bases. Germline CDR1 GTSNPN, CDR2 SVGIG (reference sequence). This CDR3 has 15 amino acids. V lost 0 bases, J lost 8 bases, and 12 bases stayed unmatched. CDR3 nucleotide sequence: TGTGCCTGGAGTGTAGCGACAGGGCTGGGTGTCGGCTACACCTTC. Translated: CAWSVATGLGVGYTF.